Only one count was recorded for the clone carrying this T cell receptor (beta chain). The data were taken from a study of T cells in Graves' hyperthyroidism and ophthalmopathy. Study as a whole: Before any treatment, at initial diagnosis, peripheral blood was collected.

RNA transcripts served as the template for amplifying TCR beta CDR3 regions. During a first-round RT-PCR of the TCR CDR3, the HTBI primer set was used. TCRdb re-called the multiplex PCR reads with MiXCR, one entry per CDR3 protein. This table holds a few hundred thousand distinct CDR3 sequences, approximately 15% found once. On the basis of clinical symptoms, serum thyroxine and TRAb, thyroid ultrasound and orbital computed tomography, diagnoses were made. The sequencing input was blood. The receptor was isolated from a woman younger than 45 with Graves' hyperthyroidism.

The CDR3 reads CASSIRTGGWEQYF. The CDR3 nucleotides read TGTGCCAGCAGCATTAGGACAGGGGGCTGGGAGCAGTACTTC. The chain is built from TRBV5-5 and TRBJ2-7, with 11 nucleotides matching TRBD1. Germline CDR1 and CDR2: SGHKS and YYEKEE (reference sequence). The CDR3 has 14 amino acids. The trim removed 4 bases at V and 7 bases at J, leaving 7 bases unmatched.